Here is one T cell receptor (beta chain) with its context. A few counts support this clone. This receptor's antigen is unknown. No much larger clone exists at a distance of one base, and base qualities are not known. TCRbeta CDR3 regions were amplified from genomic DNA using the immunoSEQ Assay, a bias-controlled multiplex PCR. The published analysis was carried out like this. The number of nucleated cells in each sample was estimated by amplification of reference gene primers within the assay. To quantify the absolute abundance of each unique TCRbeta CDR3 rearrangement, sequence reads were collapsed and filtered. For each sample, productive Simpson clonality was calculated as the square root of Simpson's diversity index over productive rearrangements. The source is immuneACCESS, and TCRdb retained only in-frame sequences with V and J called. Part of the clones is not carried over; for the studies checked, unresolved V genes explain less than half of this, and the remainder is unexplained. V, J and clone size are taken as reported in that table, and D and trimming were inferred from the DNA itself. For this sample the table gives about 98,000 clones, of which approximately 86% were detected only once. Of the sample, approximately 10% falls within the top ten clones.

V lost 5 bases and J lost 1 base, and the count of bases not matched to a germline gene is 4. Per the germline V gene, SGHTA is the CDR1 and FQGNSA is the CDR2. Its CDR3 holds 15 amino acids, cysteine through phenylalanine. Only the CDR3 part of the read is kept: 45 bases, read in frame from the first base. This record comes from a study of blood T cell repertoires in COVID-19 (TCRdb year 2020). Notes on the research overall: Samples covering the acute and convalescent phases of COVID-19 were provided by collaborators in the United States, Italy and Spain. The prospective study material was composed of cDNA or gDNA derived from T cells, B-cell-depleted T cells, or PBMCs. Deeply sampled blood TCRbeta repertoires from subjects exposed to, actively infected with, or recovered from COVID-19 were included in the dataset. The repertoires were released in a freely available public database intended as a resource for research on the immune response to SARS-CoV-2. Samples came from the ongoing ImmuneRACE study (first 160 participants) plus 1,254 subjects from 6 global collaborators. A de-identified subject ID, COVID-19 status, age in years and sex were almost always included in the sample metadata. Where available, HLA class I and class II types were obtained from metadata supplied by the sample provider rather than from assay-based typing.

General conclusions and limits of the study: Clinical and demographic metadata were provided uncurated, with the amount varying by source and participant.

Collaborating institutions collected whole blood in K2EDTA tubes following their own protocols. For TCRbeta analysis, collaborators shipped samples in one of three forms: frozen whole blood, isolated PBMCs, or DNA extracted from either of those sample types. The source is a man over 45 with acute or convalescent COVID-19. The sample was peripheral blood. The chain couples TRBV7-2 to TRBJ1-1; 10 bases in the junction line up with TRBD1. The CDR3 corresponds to CASSPRQGANTEAFF. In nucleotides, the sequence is TGTGCCAGCAGCCCCCGACAGGGGGCGAACACTGAAGCTTTCTTT.